These T cell receptor beta chains were read from a single sample in a study of Ad26.COV2.S vaccination and SARS-CoV-2 variants. Sequencing was performed with immunoSEQ multiplex PCR; in TCRdb, only in-frame clones are kept and a portion is missing. Altogether fewer than 800,000 clones are present, roughly 90% being singletons, with the ten largest covering approximately 1.5%. The material sequenced was peripheral blood, taken in a trial of Ad26.COV2.S vaccine versus placebo. These receptors all come from a person aged 18-60 years who received the Ad26.COV2.S COVID-19 vaccine or a placebo. CDR3s include the opening cysteine and the closing phenylalanine or tryptophan. The D gene is left open where the match is weak. Where a row states a size, it is once, few, many or the class of an expanded clone; other rows omit it.

cdr3_length: 15; j_call: TRBJ2-7; clone_size: -; d_call: TRBD1; v_call: TRBV2; cdr3_aa: CASDSRDRGSYEQYF; cdr3_nt: TGTGCCAGTGATTCGAGGGACAGGGGGTCCTACGAGCAGTACTTC
cdr3_length: 15; j_call: TRBJ1-2; clone_size: -; d_call: -; v_call: TRBV9; cdr3_aa: CASSLGPFPNYGYTF; cdr3_nt: TGTGCCAGCAGCCTAGGGCCGTTCCCTAACTATGGCTACACCTTC
cdr3_length: 14; j_call: TRBJ1-2; clone_size: -; d_call: TRBD1; v_call: TRBV5-6; cdr3_aa: CASSFSTGASGYTF; cdr3_nt: TGTGCCAGCAGCTTTTCAACAGGGGCCTCTGGCTACACCTTC
cdr3_length: 13; j_call: TRBJ1-1; clone_size: -; d_call: -; v_call: TRBV6-6; cdr3_aa: CASSYRGIPEAFF; cdr3_nt: TGTGCCAGCAGTTACAGGGGGATCCCTGAAGCTTTCTTT
cdr3_length: 14; j_call: TRBJ1-5; clone_size: once; d_call: -; v_call: TRBV30; cdr3_aa: CAWSVVHFNQPQHF; cdr3_nt: TGTGCCTGGAGTGTTGTTCATTTCAATCAGCCCCAGCATTTT
cdr3_length: 12; j_call: TRBJ2-5; clone_size: once; d_call: -; v_call: TRBV6-4; cdr3_aa: CASRSLQETQYF; cdr3_nt: TGTGCCAGCAGATCGCTTCAAGAGACCCAGTACTTC
cdr3_length: 13; j_call: TRBJ2-2; clone_size: once; d_call: -; v_call: TRBV4-3; cdr3_aa: CASSQTKGRELFF; cdr3_nt: TGCGCCAGCAGCCAGACAAAAGGAAGGGAGCTGTTTTTT
cdr3_length: 13; j_call: TRBJ2-5; clone_size: -; d_call: -; v_call: TRBV18; cdr3_aa: CATSWGYQETQYF; cdr3_nt: TGTGCCACCTCTTGGGGATACCAAGAGACCCAGTACTTC
cdr3_length: 15; j_call: TRBJ1-5; clone_size: -; d_call: TRBD1; v_call: TRBV19; cdr3_aa: CASISVRDSNQPQHF; cdr3_nt: TGTGCCAGTATTTCCGTCCGGGACAGTAATCAGCCCCAGCATTTT
cdr3_length: 14; j_call: TRBJ2-7; clone_size: -; d_call: -; v_call: TRBV15; cdr3_aa: CATSRARVGYEQYF; cdr3_nt: TGTGCCACCAGCAGAGCCAGGGTCGGGTACGAGCAGTACTTC
cdr3_length: 12; j_call: TRBJ2-3; clone_size: once; d_call: -; v_call: TRBV6-2/TRBV6-3; cdr3_aa: CASSLSGDTQYF; cdr3_nt: TGTGCCAGCAGCCTCAGCGGGGATACGCAGTATTTT
cdr3_length: 15; j_call: TRBJ2-2; clone_size: -; d_call: TRBD1; v_call: TRBV10-2; cdr3_aa: CASSDWDRGAGELFF; cdr3_nt: TGCGCCAGCAGTGACTGGGACAGGGGTGCCGGGGAGCTGTTTTTT
cdr3_length: 13; j_call: TRBJ1-2; clone_size: -; d_call: -; v_call: TRBV27; cdr3_aa: CASSFGGSRGYTF; cdr3_nt: TGTGCCAGCAGTTTTGGTGGGTCAAGAGGCTACACCTTC
cdr3_length: 15; j_call: TRBJ2-5; clone_size: -; d_call: -; v_call: TRBV2; cdr3_aa: CASPNGVGRRETQYF; cdr3_nt: TGTGCCAGCCCCAATGGGGTGGGGCGGCGGGAGACCCAGTACTTC
cdr3_length: 12; j_call: TRBJ1-1; clone_size: -; d_call: -; v_call: TRBV29-1; cdr3_aa: CSVVGYDTEAFF; cdr3_nt: TGCAGCGTTGTGGGATATGACACTGAAGCTTTCTTT
cdr3_length: 13; j_call: TRBJ2-4; clone_size: many; d_call: -; v_call: TRBV2; cdr3_aa: CASSEGGSGIQYF; cdr3_nt: TGTGCCAGCAGCGAAGGGGGGTCGGGCATTCAGTACTTC
cdr3_length: 14; j_call: TRBJ2-5; clone_size: -; d_call: -; v_call: TRBV6-1; cdr3_aa: CASSDWGGGETQYF; cdr3_nt: TGTGCCAGCAGTGATTGGGGGGGCGGAGAGACCCAGTACTTC
cdr3_length: 15; j_call: TRBJ2-3; clone_size: -; d_call: -; v_call: TRBV7-3; cdr3_aa: CASSLRRSSTDTQYF; cdr3_nt: TGTGCCAGCAGCTTACGACGTAGCAGCACAGATACGCAGTATTTT
cdr3_length: 16; j_call: TRBJ1-2; clone_size: -; d_call: TRBD1; v_call: TRBV7-2; cdr3_aa: CASSFSNRQGTYGYTF; cdr3_nt: TGTGCCAGCAGCTTCTCCAATCGACAGGGGACCTATGGCTACACCTTC
cdr3_length: 15; j_call: TRBJ2-3; clone_size: -; d_call: TRBD1; v_call: TRBV29-1; cdr3_aa: CSVGPTGGLEDTQYF; cdr3_nt: TGCAGCGTTGGCCCCACAGGGGGCTTGGAAGATACGCAGTATTTT
cdr3_length: 17; j_call: TRBJ2-3; clone_size: once; d_call: TRBD2; v_call: TRBV19; cdr3_aa: CASSIPYLAGGTDTQYF; cdr3_nt: TGTGCCAGTAGTATCCCCTACCTAGCGGGAGGAACAGATACGCAGTATTTT
cdr3_length: 14; j_call: TRBJ2-2; clone_size: -; d_call: TRBD2; v_call: TRBV11-2; cdr3_aa: CAGSWREGSGELFF; cdr3_nt: TGTGCCGGCAGCTGGCGGGAGGGCTCCGGGGAGCTGTTTTTT
cdr3_length: 14; j_call: TRBJ2-1; clone_size: -; d_call: -; v_call: TRBV24-1; cdr3_aa: CATSAGPLFREQFF; cdr3_nt: TGTGCCACCAGTGCCGGGCCCTTGTTTAGGGAGCAGTTCTTC
cdr3_length: 15; j_call: TRBJ2-7; clone_size: -; d_call: -; v_call: TRBV11-2; cdr3_aa: CASSLEQGIFYEQYF; cdr3_nt: TGTGCCAGCAGCTTAGAACAGGGAATCTTTTACGAGCAGTACTTC
cdr3_length: 13; j_call: TRBJ2-7; clone_size: -; d_call: -; v_call: TRBV7-8; cdr3_aa: CASSSLGRYEQYF; cdr3_nt: TGTGCCAGCAGCTCACTTGGACGCTACGAGCAGTACTTC
cdr3_length: 13; j_call: TRBJ2-2; clone_size: -; d_call: -; v_call: TRBV30; cdr3_aa: CAWSIQSTGELFF; cdr3_nt: TGTGCCTGGAGTATCCAGAGCACCGGGGAGCTGTTTTTT
cdr3_length: 13; j_call: TRBJ1-1; clone_size: -; d_call: -; v_call: TRBV14; cdr3_aa: CASSQRPSPEAFF; cdr3_nt: TGTGCCAGCAGCCAGCGACCCTCCCCTGAAGCTTTCTTT
cdr3_length: 15; j_call: TRBJ2-7; clone_size: -; d_call: TRBD2; v_call: TRBV10-3; cdr3_aa: CAISESREGTYEQYF; cdr3_nt: TGTGCCATCAGTGAGTCTAGGGAGGGGACCTACGAGCAGTACTTC
cdr3_length: 14; j_call: TRBJ1-5; clone_size: few; d_call: -; v_call: TRBV6-5; cdr3_aa: CASTGVGQIGPQHF; cdr3_nt: TGTGCCAGCACCGGAGTGGGACAAATTGGGCCCCAGCATTTT
cdr3_length: 15; j_call: TRBJ2-2; clone_size: -; d_call: TRBD1; v_call: TRBV6-5; cdr3_aa: CAIPQQGARTGELFF; cdr3_nt: TGTGCCATCCCCCAACAGGGGGCGAGGACCGGGGAGCTGTTTTTT
cdr3_length: 13; j_call: TRBJ2-1; clone_size: -; d_call: -; v_call: TRBV12-3/TRBV12-4; cdr3_aa: CASTPGPLSEQFF; cdr3_nt: TGTGCCAGCACCCCGGGACCCCTGAGTGAGCAGTTCTTC
cdr3_length: 13; j_call: TRBJ1-1; clone_size: -; d_call: -; v_call: TRBV27; cdr3_aa: CASSTPGNTEAFF; cdr3_nt: TGTGCCAGCAGTACCCCAGGGAACACTGAAGCTTTCTTT
cdr3_length: 18; j_call: TRBJ2-6; clone_size: -; d_call: TRBD2; v_call: TRBV4-2; cdr3_aa: CASSQGTSGGNGANVLTF; cdr3_nt: TGTGCCAGCAGCCAAGGGACTAGCGGGGGGAATGGGGCCAACGTCCTGACTTTC